This T cell receptor beta chain is from a study of type 1 regulatory T cells. V lost 5 bases, J lost 2 bases, and 14 bases lay in between. The CDR3 has 15 amino acids. CDR1 is MNHEY, CDR2 SMNVEV, per germline (reference sequence). TCRdb reanalysed the reads using MiXCR and keeps one entry per CDR3 protein. The data hold about 68,000 distinct CDR3 sequences, with 63% observed a single time. Points on this clonotype: As yet, its antigen is unknown.

The clonotype comes from a human donor in good health. The V call is TRBV27, the J call TRBJ2-3; possibly TRBD1 or TRBD2 for D (5 bases each). Sample: cultured T cells, either the whole culture or a sorted T cell fraction (not recorded which). The subset here: Tr1-enriched cell product generated in vitro against host alloantigens. CDR3 nucleotide sequence: TGTGCCAGCAGTACATGGGGACGGAACACAGATACGCAGTATTTT. Translated: CASSTWGRNTDTQYF.